This T cell receptor (beta chain) was documented in a study of regulatory T cells in long-lasting Graves disease. Whole-study findings and limits: Among samples with persistent disease, TRBV28, TRBJ1-2 and TRBJ2-5 were favored.

Time point of the sample: newly diagnosed GD, antithyroid drugs for less than 3 months. From RNA extracted from PBMCs, the TCR library was made. In each case, Graves' disease was diagnosed per American Thyroid Association guidelines. Staff took around 9.7 milliliters of peripheral blood and put it into EDTA tubes. Arm-PCR of CDR3 regions and iRepertoire HTBI primers were the basis on which TCR beta libraries were built. TCRdb re-called the multiplex PCR reads with MiXCR, one entry per CDR3 protein. Altogether under 300,000 distinct CDR3 sequences are present, around 17% being singletons, with the ten largest covering approximately 24%. This clonotype was counted many times. Its specificity is not known. Germline assignment: CDR1 GTSNPN and CDR2 SVGIG (reference sequence). This CDR3 contains 15 residues. V lost 0 bases to trimming and J lost 0 bases, with 11 bases between them.

The origin of this receptor is a female donor with Graves disease. The specimen comprised peripheral blood mononuclear cells (PBMCs), sampled at new diagnosis, from a patient treated with antithyroid drugs. The chain has TRBV30 and TRBJ1-2, with a possible D match to TRBD1 (5 bases). The CDR3 loop is CAWSVWGRANYGYTF. CDR3 sequence (DNA): TGTGCCTGGAGTGTATGGGGACGAGCTAACTATGGCTACACCTTC.